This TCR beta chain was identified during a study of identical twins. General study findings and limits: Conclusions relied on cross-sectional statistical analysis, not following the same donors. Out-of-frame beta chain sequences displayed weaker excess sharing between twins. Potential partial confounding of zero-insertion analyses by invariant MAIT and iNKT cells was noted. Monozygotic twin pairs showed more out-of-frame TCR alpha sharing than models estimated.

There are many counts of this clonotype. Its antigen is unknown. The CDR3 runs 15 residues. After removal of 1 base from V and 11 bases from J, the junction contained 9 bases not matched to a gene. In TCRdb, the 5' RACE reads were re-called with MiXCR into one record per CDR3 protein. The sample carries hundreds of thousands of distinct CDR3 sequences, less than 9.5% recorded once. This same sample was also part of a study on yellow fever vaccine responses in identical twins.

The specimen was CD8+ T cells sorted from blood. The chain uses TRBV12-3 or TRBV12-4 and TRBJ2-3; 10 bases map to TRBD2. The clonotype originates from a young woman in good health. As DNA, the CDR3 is TGTGCCAGCAGTTTAGAGAGCGGGGGGGCCGTAAGGCAGTATTTT. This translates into CASSLESGGAVRQYF.